The sequence of this T cell receptor (beta chain) was determined in a study of cytomegalovirus exposure and HLA in healthy donors. In regard to this clone: Its antigen is unidentified.

The study's findings and limits: Cytomegalovirus status was reportedly diagnosed by the classifier with high specificity and sensitivity. In vitro checks showed that a few CMV-associated chains really do target CMV antigens. A later analysis reportedly found fewer N-insertions in an Asian-associated ancestry cluster than the approximately 670-donor mean.

With 60 Vbeta and 13 Jbeta primers, the PCR was carried out. Measured with immunoSEQ multiplex PCR; TCRdb has only the in-frame clones, and not every one. The table has 150,000 to 200,000 clones, about 74% seen once. The sequenced sample was PBMCs. The source of this sequence is a male donor in good health and CMV-seronegative.

CDR3 region: CSAGLSGETQYF. The CDR3 DNA reads TGCAGCGCTGGACTATCTGGGGAGACCCAGTACTTC. The V gene is TRBV29-1, the J gene TRBJ2-5; a weak D match, TRBD2 (6 bases). The V and J ends lost 7 bases and 5 bases respectively, with 14 bases between them. From germline, CDR1 is SQVTM and CDR2 ANQGSEA. This CDR3 contains 12 residues. Full variable domain (outside the CDR3, taken from reference TRBV29-1 and TRBJ2-5): SAVISQKPSRDICQRGTSLTIQCQVDSQVTMMFWYRQQPGQSLTLIATANQGSEATYESGFVIDKFPISRPNLTFSTLTVSNMSPEDSSIYLCSAGLSGETQYFGPGTRLLVL.